This T cell receptor beta chain originates from a study of T cells expressing NK-cell markers. This CDR3 is 17 amino acids long. CDR1 and CDR2 from the germline V gene are MGHRA and YSYEKL. Each CDR3 protein gets one entry in TCRdb, which reprocessed the 5' RACE reads and gives no DNA. In all, the sample yields roughly 160,000 distinct CDR3 sequences. The clonotype originates from a woman aged 18-69 years in good health. Specimen: blood T cells: a sorted CD56 or NKG2C T cell subset, CD4+ or CD8+ T cells, or bulk PBMC T cells (not recorded which). The V call is TRBV4-1, the J call TRBJ1-5; without DNA, the TCRdb call of TRBD1 cannot be checked. The CDR3 loop reads CASSQVVGAFNNQPQHF.